Below, one T cell receptor beta chain is given with its context. This specimen belongs to a study of blood T cell repertoires in COVID-19. Across the whole study: Sites across the United States, Italy and Spain contributed samples from acute and convalescent COVID-19.

Methods used by the authors: Reference gene primer amplification yielded estimated nucleated cell counts. The repertoire was sequenced with immunoSEQ multiplex PCR; TCRdb's copy has only in-frame clones and lacks some. For V, J and clone size, that table is used; D and trimming come from the DNA. Here the sample spans roughly 200,000 clones, 70% to 90% being singletons. J was trimmed by 5 bases and V by 4 bases; bases with no gene match: 8. The CDR3 totals 16 residues. Per the germline V gene, CDR1 is LGHNT and CDR2 is FRNRAP. This TCR was recovered from a woman in her sixties or seventies with active or convalescent COVID-19. Specimen: peripheral blood. The chain couples TRBV12-5 to TRBJ2-3; 11 bases agree with TRBD2. The CDR3 sequence is CASGWVAGGRGDTQYF. Written as DNA, the CDR3 is TGTGCTAGTGGTTGGGTAGCGGGAGGGCGCGGAGATACGCAGTATTTT.